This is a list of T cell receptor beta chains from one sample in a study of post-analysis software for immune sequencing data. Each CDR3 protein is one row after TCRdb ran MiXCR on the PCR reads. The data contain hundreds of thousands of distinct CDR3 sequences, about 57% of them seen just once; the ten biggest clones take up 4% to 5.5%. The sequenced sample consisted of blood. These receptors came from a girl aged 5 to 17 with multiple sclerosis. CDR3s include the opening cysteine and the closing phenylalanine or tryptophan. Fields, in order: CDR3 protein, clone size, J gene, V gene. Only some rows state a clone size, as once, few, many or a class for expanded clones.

CASRRTSGNYEQYF,once,TRBJ2-7,TRBV25-1
CASSSRQREAGNEQFF,-,TRBJ2-1,TRBV7-9
CASSLQRGETQYF,-,TRBJ2-5,TRBV7-3
CASSLYTGGSYEQYF,-,TRBJ2-7,TRBV27
CASSLSGVGYGYTF,few,TRBJ1-2,TRBV12-3/TRBV12-4
CASSHVVRADGNQPQHF,-,TRBJ1-5,TRBV2
CASSSPDRGVYEQYF,-,TRBJ2-7,TRBV5-1
CASSADGSTSPLHF,once,TRBJ1-6,TRBV5-6
CASSLGSVGTDTQYF,-,TRBJ2-3,TRBV7-2
CASSPAGGRAEETQYF,-,TRBJ2-5,TRBV13
CSVEGRGASYNEQFF,-,TRBJ2-1,TRBV29-1
CASSQVLDRAGTEAFF,-,TRBJ1-1,TRBV4-1
CASSLWDSDTQYF,-,TRBJ2-3,TRBV7-3
CASSGTRETQYF,few,TRBJ2-5,TRBV2
CASSQDTVRSYEQYF,-,TRBJ2-7,TRBV3-1
CSARGLSINYGYTF,-,TRBJ1-2,TRBV20-1
CSARGQLLAKNIQYF,few,TRBJ2-4,TRBV20-1
CSARDPARPPEQFF,few,TRBJ2-1,TRBV20-1
CSATGAQFNEQFF,few,TRBJ2-1,TRBV20-1
CASSPLGFTDTQYF,-,TRBJ2-3,TRBV18
CASSLLSGANTEAFF,-,TRBJ1-1,TRBV5-1
CASSLEGTEVQYF,few,TRBJ2-3,TRBV7-2
CASSVDSSGAWTQYF,few,TRBJ2-5,TRBV6-4
CASSTWTGSYEQYF,few,TRBJ2-7,TRBV5-1
CASSRGAGAGYVLTF,-,TRBJ2-6,TRBV5-1
CSVAMGVGYEQYF,few,TRBJ2-7,TRBV29-1
CASSLEGPGNQPQHF,-,TRBJ1-5,TRBV7-9
CASKDRGRSTDTQYF,few,TRBJ2-3,TRBV19
CASSYTGGNSPLHF,-,TRBJ1-6,TRBV6-5
CASSTQFGILNEQFF,few,TRBJ2-1,TRBV12-3/TRBV12-4
CASSLSTPGGETQYF,-,TRBJ2-5,TRBV7-6
CASSPGQAWGGSNQPQHF,few,TRBJ1-5,TRBV12-3/TRBV12-4
CASSFSAGNQPQHF,-,TRBJ1-5,TRBV5-1
CASSSGLDDEQFF,few,TRBJ2-1,TRBV7-9
CASSFRRITEAFF,-,TRBJ1-1,TRBV28
CSARDVAGLSYEQYF,-,TRBJ2-7,TRBV20-1
CASSLAAGGDQPQHF,once,TRBJ1-5,TRBV7-6
CSASTTTYEQYF,few,TRBJ2-7,TRBV20-1
CSLVRRGGETQYF,-,-,TRBV20-1
CASSQDNGLAGAMGGSYEQYF,few,TRBJ2-7,TRBV14
CASSFTSGGAETQYF,-,TRBJ2-5,TRBV12-3/TRBV12-4
CASSLDGLGNEKLFF,-,TRBJ1-4,TRBV3-1
CASSSGTSGSSYEQYF,few,TRBJ2-7,TRBV4-2
CSVGGLQETQYF,-,TRBJ2-5,TRBV29-1
CASSGFPAGGTLPEQYF,-,TRBJ2-5,TRBV12-3/TRBV12-4
CASSSGGLGSYEQYF,-,TRBJ2-7,TRBV12-3/TRBV12-4
CASSLVGASYNEQFF,-,TRBJ2-1,TRBV12-3/TRBV12-4
CASSLYGTSLNTEAFF,once,TRBJ1-1,TRBV12-3/TRBV12-4